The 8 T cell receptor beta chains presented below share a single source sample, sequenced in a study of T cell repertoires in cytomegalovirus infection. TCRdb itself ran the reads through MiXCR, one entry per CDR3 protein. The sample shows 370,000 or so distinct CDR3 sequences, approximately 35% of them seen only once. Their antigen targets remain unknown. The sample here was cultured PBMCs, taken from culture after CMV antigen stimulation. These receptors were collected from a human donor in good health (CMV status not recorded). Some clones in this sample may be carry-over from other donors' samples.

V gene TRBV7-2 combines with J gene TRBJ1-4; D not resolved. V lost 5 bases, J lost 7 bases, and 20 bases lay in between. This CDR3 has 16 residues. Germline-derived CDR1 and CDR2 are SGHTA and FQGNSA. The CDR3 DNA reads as TGTGCCAGCAGCACCACCCAAGGCCGGGGTCGTGAAAAACTGTTTTTT. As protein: CASSTTQGRGREKLFF.

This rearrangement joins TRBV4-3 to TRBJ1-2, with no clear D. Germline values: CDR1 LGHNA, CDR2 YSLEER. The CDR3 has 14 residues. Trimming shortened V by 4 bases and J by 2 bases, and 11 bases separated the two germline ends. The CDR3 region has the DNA TGCGCCAGCAGCCCCGCGACGGAGAACTATGGCTACACCTTC. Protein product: CASSPATENYGYTF.

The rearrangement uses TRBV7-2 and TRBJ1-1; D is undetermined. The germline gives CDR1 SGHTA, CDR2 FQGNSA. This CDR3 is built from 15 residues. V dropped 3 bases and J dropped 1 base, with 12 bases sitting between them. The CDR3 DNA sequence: TGTGCCAGCAGCTTGTACGGAACGGGGAACACTGAAGCTTTCTTT. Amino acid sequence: CASSLYGTGNTEAFF.

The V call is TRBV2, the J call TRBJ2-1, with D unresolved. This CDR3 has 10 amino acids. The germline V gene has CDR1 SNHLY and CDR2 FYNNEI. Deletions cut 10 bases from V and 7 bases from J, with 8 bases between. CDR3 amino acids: CATLVNEQFF. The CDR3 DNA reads TGTGCCACCCTGGTTAATGAGCAGTTCTTC.

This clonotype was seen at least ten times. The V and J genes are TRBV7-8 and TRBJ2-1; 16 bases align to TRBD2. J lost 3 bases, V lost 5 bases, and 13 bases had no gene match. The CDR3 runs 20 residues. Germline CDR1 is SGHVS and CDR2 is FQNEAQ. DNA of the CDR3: TGTGCCAGCAGCCCGGGACTAGCGGGAGGGGTTTATGGCTACTACAATGAGCAGTTCTTC. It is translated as CASSPGLAGGVYGYYNEQFF.

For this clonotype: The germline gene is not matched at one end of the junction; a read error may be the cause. CDR3 coding DNA: TGTGCCAGCAGACCTAAATGGAGGCCGCCTTACGAGCACTTC. It translates to CASRPKWRPPYEHF. The chain is built from TRBV7-2 and TRBJ2-7; maybe TRBD2 (5 bases). The CDR3 sequence is 14 residues long. Looked up from germline, CDR1 is SGHTA and CDR2 is FQGNSA. Full variable domain (remainder filled in from reference TRBV7-2 and TRBJ2-7): GAGVSQSPSNKVTEKGKDVELRCDPISGHTALYWYRQSLGQGLEFLIYFQGNSAPDKSGLPSDRFSAERTGGSVSTLTIQRTQQEDSAVYLCASRPKWRPPYEHFGPGTRLTVT.

In DNA form, the CDR3 reads TGTGCCAGCAGCGTGTATCGAACTCCCGGGGAGCTGTTTTTT. The encoded protein is CASSVYRTPGELFF. The chain recombines TRBV5-6 with TRBJ2-2; D call uncertain. From germline, CDR1 is SGHDT and CDR2 YYEEEE. The CDR3 covers 14 residues. Trimming removed 4 bases at V and 6 bases at J, with 13 bases between. Together with reference TRBV5-6 and TRBJ2-2, the CDR3 gives the full variable domain: DAGVTQSPTHLIKTRGQQVTLRCSPKSGHDTVSWYQQALGQGPQFIFQYYEEEERQRGNFPDRFSGHQFPNYSSELNVNALLLGDSALYLCASSVYRTPGELFFGEGSRLTVL.

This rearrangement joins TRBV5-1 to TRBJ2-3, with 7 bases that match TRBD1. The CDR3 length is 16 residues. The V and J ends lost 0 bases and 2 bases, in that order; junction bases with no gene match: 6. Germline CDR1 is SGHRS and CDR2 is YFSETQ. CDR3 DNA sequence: TGCGCCAGCAGCTTGGACGGACAGGAACACACAGATACGCAGTATTTT. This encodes CASSLDGQEHTDTQYF.